The T cell receptor beta chain described here comes from a study of OX40 agonist ivuxolimab in advanced cancers. The V gene's germline CDR1 is LNHDA and CDR2 SQIVND (reference sequence). The V end was cut by 11 bases, the J end by 4 bases, with 5 bases between. This CDR3 is 9 amino acids long. The data were produced by immunoSEQ multiplex PCR, yet TCRdb's version contains in-frame clones alone and is incomplete. The data contain tens of thousands of clones, around 80% of them singletons. V gene TRBV19 combines with J gene TRBJ1-2; unclear D gene. The clonotype originates from an adult with an advanced solid tumor such as melanoma, head and neck, liver or kidney cancer. This material consisted of CD4+ or CD8+ T cells sorted from blood, taken in a trial of the OX40 agonist ivuxolimab. This CDR3 is CAHRYGYTF. For the CDR3, the DNA is TGTGCCCACCGCTATGGCTACACCTTC.